The rows below give T cell receptor beta chains drawn from one sample of a study of T cell responses to AZD1222 COVID-19 vaccine. Generated by immunoSEQ multiplex PCR, the TCRdb table keeps only in-frame clones and is missing some. The data hold about 94,000 clones, with roughly 90% observed a single time. This sample comprised peripheral blood, obtained on day 0 of AZD1222 vaccination. These receptors were obtained from an adult in good health. CDR3s leave out the opening cysteine and the closing phenylalanine or tryptophan.

TRBJ2-1 TRBV9 ASSTGADWSNEQF
TRBJ1-3 TRBV30 AWTLPQVSGNTIY
TRBJ1-1 TRBV12-5 ASGLEFEAF
TRBJ1-2 TRBV30 AWTPTGNGYT
TRBJ1-2 TRBV7-2 ASSLGGTNYGYT
TRBJ2-5 TRBV6-5 ASSYGKTQY
TRBJ1-1 TRBV19 ASTPRSGTEAF
TRBJ1-1 TRBV6-2/TRBV6-3 ASSYGQLTSEAF
TRBJ1-2 TRBV7-8 ASSLGDGTNYGYT
TRBJ1-3 TRBV27 ASSLTTGNTIY
TRBJ1-4 TRBV4-1 ASSQDALGGVDEKLF
TRBJ2-7 TRBV7-3 ASSLTGLAGTEQY
TRBJ1-5 TRBV6-6 ASRRQGKQPQH
TRBJ2-2 TRBV2 ASSDSLDPGELF
TRBJ1-3 TRBV19 ASQGTQGGTIY
TRBJ2-5 TRBV6-2/TRBV6-3 ASSYSFDSGVEWVETQY
TRBJ1-5 TRBV3-1/TRBV3-2 ASSQGQGGQPQH
TRBJ1-2 TRBV6-5 ASYPPGQANYGYT
TRBJ1-2 TRBV7-9 ASSLPGLNGYT
TRBJ1-1 TRBV27 ASTSGTGQNTEAF
TRBJ1-6 TRBV14 ASSPRTFGPLH
TRBJ1-5 TRBV4-1 ASSHVGVQDSNQPQH
TRBJ2-7 TRBV7-3 ASSLWEGQY
TRBJ1-1 TRBV10-1 ASSESGRSEAF
TRBJ2-2 TRBV7-8 ASSLDSIGRSVGELF
TRBJ1-1 TRBV11-3 ASSLGTGLNTEAF
TRBJ2-1 TRBV4-1 ASRERAGVTYNEQF
TRBJ1-1 TRBV19 ASRGSNTEAF
TRBJ2-7 TRBV29-1 SVQGPHEQY
TRBJ2-1 TRBV6-5 ASIRNNEQF
TRBJ2-3 TRBV6-5 ASSYRTGTGTDTQY
TRBJ1-5 TRBV6-5 ASNHGTGVQPQH
TRBJ1-6 TRBV4-3 ASSQGIRGGNSPLH
TRBJ1-2 TRBV18 ASSPGEELSPLNYGYT